Each of the 24 T cell receptor beta chains below was sequenced from the same sample in a study of cytomegalovirus exposure and HLA in healthy donors. PCR involved 60 Vbeta and 13 Jbeta primers. TCRdb's copy holds only in-frame clones and misses some; the assay was immunoSEQ multiplex PCR. The sample holds about 60,000 clones, 82% seen once. The sample taken for sequencing was PBMCs. All receptors derive from a man aged 25 to 40 in good health and CMV-seronegative.

The rearrangement joins TRBV5-6 to TRBJ1-4, with 10 bases matching TRBD1. The junction had 3 bases not matched to a gene; V was cut back by 4 bases and J by 0 bases. The CDR3 totals 16 residues. CDR1 SGHDT and CDR2 YYEEEE come from the germline V gene. CDR3 coding DNA: TGTGCCAGCAGCAGACAGGGGGCCTCAACTAATGAAAAACTGTTTTTT. Translated, it gives CASSRQGASTNEKLFF.

V and J are TRBV4-2 and TRBJ2-3, with 7 nucleotides matching TRBD2. The CDR3 loop spans 16 amino acids. Germline V gives CDR1 LGHNA, CDR2 YNFKEQ. V lost 2 bases to trimming and J lost 2 bases; unmatched junction nucleotides: 7. The CDR3 nucleotides read TGTGCCAGCAGCCAAAATGGGGCGGGAGACACAGATACGCAGTATTTT. Residues: CASSQNGAGDTDTQYF.

The sample holds one count of this clone. The chain employs TRBV7-9 and TRBJ2-2; 8 nucleotides align to TRBD1. CDR1 is SEHNR, CDR2 FQNEAQ, per germline (reference sequence). This CDR3 is built from 15 residues. With V trimmed by 6 bases and J by 3 bases, 6 bases remained unmatched. CDR3 sequence reads: CASRDRGRDTGELFF. The CDR3 nucleotides read TGTGCCAGCAGAGACAGGGGAAGGGACACCGGGGAGCTGTTTTTT.

In DNA form, the CDR3 reads TGCAGCGCAAATGGAGGGGATATCTCCACAGATACGCAGTATTTT. This gives the protein CSANGGDISTDTQYF. The V call is TRBV29-1, the J call TRBJ2-3; D might be TRBD2 (6 bases). Deletions cut 7 bases from V and 2 bases from J, with 19 bases between. The CDR3 has 15 amino acids. Germline V gene data show CDR1 as SQVTM and CDR2 as ANQGSEA.

This clone was seen a handful of times. This chain joins TRBV4-1 and TRBJ1-1; unclear D gene. V gave up 4 bases and J gave up 0 bases, with 12 bases separating them. The CDR3 runs 15 residues. Germline V gene lookup returns CDR1 MGHRA and CDR2 YSYEKL. The CDR3 DNA reads TGCGCCAGCAGCCTAATACTCTACTTGAACACTGAAGCTTTCTTT. As protein: CASSLILYLNTEAFF.

V usage is TRBV11-3 and J usage is TRBJ1-1; unclear D gene. V was clipped by 4 bases and J by 8 bases, with 14 bases between them. The CDR3 runs to 13 residues. From germline, CDR1 is SGHNT and CDR2 YENEEA. The CDR3 bases are TGTGCCAGCAGCTCGATCCCTCTTGCGGAAGCTTTCTTT. Its protein is CASSSIPLAEAFF.

The chain uses TRBV30 and TRBJ1-3; perhaps TRBD1 as D (6 bases). Trimming stripped 2 bases from V and 4 bases from J, with 12 bases between. Germline assignment: CDR1 GTSNPN and CDR2 SVGIG (reference sequence). This CDR3 is 14 amino acids long. This CDR3 is CAWSSRGAGNTIYF. The CDR3 nucleotides read TGTGCCTGGAGTAGCAGGGGTGCCGGAAACACCATATATTTT.

The chain joins TRBV2 to TRBJ2-1; possible D gene TRBD1, 6 bases. Trimming pared 5 bases from V and 1 base from J, leaving 15 bases between. Germline V gene lookup returns CDR1 SNHLY and CDR2 FYNNEI. The CDR3 covers 16 residues. The CDR3 DNA follows: TGTGCCAGCAGTTTCCAGGGGCGGTCGTCCTACAATGAGCAGTTCTTC. This codes for CASSFQGRSSYNEQFF.

The table lists this clone with a few counts. This chain joins TRBV5-1 and TRBJ1-5, with D possibly being TRBD1 (6 bases). This CDR3 region has 13 residues. Per germline, CDR1 SGHRS and CDR2 YFSETQ. V lost 3 bases and J 7 bases, leaving 11 bases between the germline ends. CDR3 sequence reads: CASSSTGPQPQHF. The CDR3 DNA sequence: TGCGCCAGCAGCTCCACAGGGCCCCAGCCCCAGCATTTT.

The V and J genes are TRBV7-9 and TRBJ2-3; 11 bases map to TRBD2. Germline values: CDR1 SEHNR, CDR2 FQNEAQ (reference sequence). The CDR3 consists of 16 residues. The ends lost 5 bases at V and 6 bases at J; junction bases unmatched: 10. CDR3 nucleotide sequence: TGTGCCAGCAGCCAGAACTTAGCGGGGGGGCTGGATACGCAGTATTTT. Translation: CASSQNLAGGLDTQYF.

The chain recombines TRBV23-1 with TRBJ1-2; unclear D gene. TRBV23-1 qualifies as an ORF whose function is uncertain. Trimming removed 6 bases at V and 1 base at J, with 6 bases between. This CDR3 comprises 12 residues. DNA for the CDR3: TGCGCCAGCAGCCCCAGTAACTATGGCTACACCTTC. Its protein product is CASSPSNYGYTF.

This rearrangement joins TRBV25-1 to TRBJ2-7; D remains unclear. Germline CDR1 and CDR2: MGHDK and SYGVNS. Trimming shortened V by 9 bases and J by 0 bases, and 12 bases separated the two germline ends. The CDR3 length is 13 residues. The CDR3 DNA reads as TGTGCCAGTAGTAGACAAGACTCCTACGAGCAGTACTTC. This encodes CASSRQDSYEQYF.

This chain links TRBV14 with TRBJ2-7, with 9 nucleotides matching TRBD1. The CDR3 is made up of 15 amino acids. V trimming: 5 bases; J trimming: 2 bases; junction bases outside the gene matches: 7. Germline V lookup: CDR1 SGHDN, CDR2 FVKESK. CDR3 in amino acids: CASSSMGQGTYEQYF. CDR3 coding DNA: TGTGCCAGCAGCTCAATGGGACAGGGCACCTACGAGCAGTACTTC.

This clone was seen more than once but under ten times. This chain connects TRBV6-5 to TRBJ1-1, with unresolved D. The CDR3 consists of 11 residues. CDR1 is MNHEY, CDR2 SVGAGI, per germline. With 4 bases removed from V and 4 bases from J, the gap between germline ends came to 4 bases. The CDR3 spells CASSSLTEAFF. For the CDR3, the DNA is TGTGCCAGCAGTTCCCTCACTGAAGCTTTCTTT.

This clone has a single count. This chain links TRBV5-5 with TRBJ2-5; TRBD1 might be the D (6 bases). This CDR3 spans 14 amino acids. The germline V and J ends were trimmed by 4 bases and 1 base, with 11 bases remaining between them. The germline gives CDR1 SGHKS, CDR2 YYEKEE (reference sequence). DNA of the CDR3: TGTGCCAGCAGCCTCCGGACAGCCCAAGAGACCCAGTACTTC. Translating it yields CASSLRTAQETQYF. The full variable domain, its missing parts supplied by reference TRBV5-5 and TRBJ2-5, is DAGVTQSPTHLIKTRGQQVTLRCSPISGHKSVSWYQQVLGQGPQFIFQYYEKEERGRGNFPDRFSARQFPNYSSELNVNALLLGDSALYLCASSLRTAQETQYFGPGTRLLVL.

V gene TRBV5-1 combines with J gene TRBJ2-7; D unresolved. V lost 0 bases, J lost 3 bases, and 13 bases lay in between. This CDR3 has 15 amino acids. CDR1 and CDR2 (germline): SGHRS, YFSETQ. This CDR3 reads CASSLGATDNYEQYF. The CDR3 DNA sequence: TGCGCCAGCAGCTTGGGGGCCACCGATAACTACGAGCAGTACTTC. The complete variable domain, with remaining parts taken from reference TRBV5-1 and TRBJ2-7, reads KAGVTQTPRYLIKTRGQQVTLSCSPISGHRSVSWYQQTPGQGLQFLFEYFSETQRNKGNFPGRFSGRQFSNSRSEMNVSTLELGDSALYLCASSLGATDNYEQYFGPGTRLTVT.

V gene TRBV5-6 combines with J gene TRBJ1-4, with TRBD1 identical over 9 bases. This CDR3 is built from 17 residues. The germline V gene has CDR1 SGHDT and CDR2 YYEEEE. After removal of 2 bases from V and 11 bases from J, the junction contained 16 bases not matched to a gene. For the CDR3, the DNA is TGTGCCAGCAGCTTCCGGACAGGGGCCGTTCCTTCGGTTAAACTGTTTTTT. It specifies CASSFRTGAVPSVKLFF.

The rearrangement links TRBV28 to TRBJ2-7; the match to TRBD1 covers 9 bases. The ends lost 1 base at V and 0 bases at J; junction bases unmatched: 7. Germline loops: CDR1 MDHEN, CDR2 SYDVKM. This CDR3 has 17 residues. CDR3 coding DNA: TGTGCCAGCAGTTTATCTTGGGGGACAGGGAGCTCCTACGAGCAGTACTTC. It specifies CASSLSWGTGSSYEQYF. Full variable domain (remainder filled in from reference TRBV28 and TRBJ2-7): DVKVTQSSRYLVKRTGEKVFLECVQDMDHENMFWYRQDPGLGLRLIYFSYDVKMKEKGDIPEGYSVSREKKERFSLILESASTNQTSMYLCASSLSWGTGSSYEQYFGPGTRLTVT.

The V call is TRBV2, the J call TRBJ2-7; perhaps TRBD1 as D (6 bases). The V gene lost 5 bases and the J gene lost 5 bases, with 16 bases spanning the gap. This CDR3 region has 14 residues. The germline V gene encodes CDR1 SNHLY and CDR2 FYNNEI. The CDR3 reads CASSSQGMGHEQYV. The CDR3 DNA follows: TGTGCCAGCAGTTCACAGGGAATGGGCCACGAGCAGTACGTC.

The chain recombines TRBV5-5 with TRBJ1-2; no reliable D call. V was pared by 3 bases and J by 8 bases, with 20 bases between. Germline V lookup: CDR1 SGHKS, CDR2 YYEKEE (reference sequence). This CDR3 spans 15 amino acids. In nucleotides, the CDR3 is TGTGCCAGCAGCTCCCTCCGGGAGGGTGTGAAAGGCTACACCTTC. Protein product: CASSSLREGVKGYTF.

The rearrangement joins TRBV7-2 to TRBJ1-5; TRBD1 is a possible D gene (5 bases). V was pared by 3 bases and J by 7 bases, with 13 bases between. Per the germline V gene, CDR1 is SGHTA and CDR2 is FQGNSA. This CDR3 has 14 residues. The CDR3 protein is CASSLWWGEQPQHF. In DNA, the CDR3 is TGTGCCAGCAGCTTGTGGTGGGGCGAACAGCCCCAGCATTTT.

The V gene is TRBV4-3, the J gene TRBJ1-1; weak D call: TRBD1 (6 bases). V lost 4 bases and J lost 6, with 18 bases in between. The CDR3 totals 15 residues. CDR1 is LGHNA and CDR2 is YSLEER in the germline V gene. CDR3 coding DNA: TGCGCCAGCAGCCTCGACAGTGGAAGGACAGCTGAAGCTTTCTTT. Protein: CASSLDSGRTAEAFF.

This chain links TRBV27 with TRBJ1-5, with TRBD1 matching over 8 bases. V was clipped by 3 bases and J by 2 bases; unmatched bases: 6. The germline V gene has CDR1 MNHEY and CDR2 SMNVEV (reference sequence). This CDR3 spans 16 amino acids. In DNA form, the CDR3 reads TGTGCCAGCAGTTTCGGGGACAGGCTCCGCAATCAGCCCCAGCATTTT. Its protein product is CASSFGDRLRNQPQHF.

This chain uses TRBV5-1 with TRBJ2-1; D remains unclear. This CDR3 comprises 14 residues. V dropped 0 bases and J dropped 6 bases, with 10 bases sitting between them. CDR1 is SGHRS, CDR2 YFSETQ, per germline. CDR3: CASSLASPINEQFF. CDR3 coding DNA: TGCGCCAGCAGCTTGGCCTCGCCTATCAATGAGCAGTTCTTC.